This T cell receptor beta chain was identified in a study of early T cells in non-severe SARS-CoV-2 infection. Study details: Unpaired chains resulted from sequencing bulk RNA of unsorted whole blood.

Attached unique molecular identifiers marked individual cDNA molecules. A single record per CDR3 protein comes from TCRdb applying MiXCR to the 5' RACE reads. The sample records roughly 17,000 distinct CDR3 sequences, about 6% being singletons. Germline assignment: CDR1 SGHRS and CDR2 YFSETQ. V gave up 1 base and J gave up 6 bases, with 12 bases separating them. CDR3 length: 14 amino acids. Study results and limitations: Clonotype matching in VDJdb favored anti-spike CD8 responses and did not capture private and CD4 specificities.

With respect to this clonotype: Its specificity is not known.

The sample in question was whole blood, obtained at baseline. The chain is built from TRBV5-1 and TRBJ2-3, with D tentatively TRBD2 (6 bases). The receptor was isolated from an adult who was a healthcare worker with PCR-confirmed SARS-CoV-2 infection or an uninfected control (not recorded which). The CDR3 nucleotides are TGCGCCAGCAGCTTGAGAAGCGGGCCGGATACGCAGTATTTT. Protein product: CASSLRSGPDTQYF.